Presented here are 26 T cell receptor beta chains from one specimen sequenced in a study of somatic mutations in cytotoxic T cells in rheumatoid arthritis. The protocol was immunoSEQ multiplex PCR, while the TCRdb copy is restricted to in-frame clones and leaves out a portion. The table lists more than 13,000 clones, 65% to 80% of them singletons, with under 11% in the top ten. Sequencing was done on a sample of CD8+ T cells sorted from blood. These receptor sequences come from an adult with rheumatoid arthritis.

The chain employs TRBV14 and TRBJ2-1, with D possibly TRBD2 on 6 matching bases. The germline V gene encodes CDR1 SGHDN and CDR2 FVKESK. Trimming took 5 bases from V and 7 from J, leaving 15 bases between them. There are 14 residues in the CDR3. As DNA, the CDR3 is TGTGCCAGCAGCTGGATGGCAGGGAGGAATGAGCAGTTCTTC. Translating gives CASSWMAGRNEQFF.

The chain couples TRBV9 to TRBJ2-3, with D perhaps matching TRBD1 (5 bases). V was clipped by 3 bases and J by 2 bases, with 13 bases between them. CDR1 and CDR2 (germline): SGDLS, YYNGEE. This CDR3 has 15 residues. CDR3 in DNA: TGTGCCAGCAGCGGGCCGGACATTCCCACAGATACGCAGTATTTT. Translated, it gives CASSGPDIPTDTQYF.

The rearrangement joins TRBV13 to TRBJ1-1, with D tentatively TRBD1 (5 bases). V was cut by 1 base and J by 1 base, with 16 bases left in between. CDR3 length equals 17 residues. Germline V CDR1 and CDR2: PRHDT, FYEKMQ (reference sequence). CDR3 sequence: CASSLETPGLQNTEAFF. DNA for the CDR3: TGTGCCAGCAGCTTAGAAACACCGGGACTCCAGAACACTGAAGCTTTCTTT. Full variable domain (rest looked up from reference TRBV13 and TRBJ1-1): AAGVIQSPRHLIKEKRETATLKCYPIPRHDTVYWYQQGPGQDPQFLISFYEKMQSDKGSIPDRFSAQQFSDYHSELNMSSLELGDSALYFCASSLETPGLQNTEAFFGQGTRLTVV.

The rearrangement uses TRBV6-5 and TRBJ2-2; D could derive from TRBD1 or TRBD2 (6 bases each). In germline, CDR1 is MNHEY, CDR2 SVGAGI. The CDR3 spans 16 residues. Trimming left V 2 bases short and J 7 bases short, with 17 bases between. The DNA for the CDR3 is TGTGCCAGCAGTTACGTGGCAGGGGCGGGGCACGGGGAGCTGTTTTTT. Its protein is CASSYVAGAGHGELFF.

The CDR3 sequence: CASSLPGRQPQHF. CDR3 DNA: TGTGCCAGCAGCTTGCCAGGACGACAGCCCCAGCATTTT. The rearrangement joins TRBV7-9 to TRBJ1-5; D remains ambiguous. Trimming cost V 3 bases and J 7 bases, with 10 bases left between them. The CDR3 has 13 residues. The germline CDR1 and CDR2 sequences are SEHNR and FQNEAQ (reference sequence).

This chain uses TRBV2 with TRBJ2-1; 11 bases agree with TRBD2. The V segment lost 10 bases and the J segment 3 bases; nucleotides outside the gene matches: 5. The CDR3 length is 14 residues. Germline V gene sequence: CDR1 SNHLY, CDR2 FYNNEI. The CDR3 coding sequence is TGTGCCACCCAAGGACTAGCGGGCTACAATGAGCAGTTCTTC. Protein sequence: CATQGLAGYNEQFF.

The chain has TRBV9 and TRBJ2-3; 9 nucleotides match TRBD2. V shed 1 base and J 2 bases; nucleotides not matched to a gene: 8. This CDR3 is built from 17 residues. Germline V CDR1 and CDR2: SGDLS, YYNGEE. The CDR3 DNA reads TGTGCCAGCAGCGTACCCTCTGCGGGGGGGTCCACAGATACGCAGTATTTT. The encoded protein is CASSVPSAGGSTDTQYF.

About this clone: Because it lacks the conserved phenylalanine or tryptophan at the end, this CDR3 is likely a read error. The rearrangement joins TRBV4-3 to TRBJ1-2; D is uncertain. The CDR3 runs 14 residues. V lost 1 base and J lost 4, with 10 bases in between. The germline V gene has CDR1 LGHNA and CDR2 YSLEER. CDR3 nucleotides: TGCGCCAGCAGCCAAGGACTAGGCTCCTATGGCTACACCCTC. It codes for CASSQGLGSYGYTL.

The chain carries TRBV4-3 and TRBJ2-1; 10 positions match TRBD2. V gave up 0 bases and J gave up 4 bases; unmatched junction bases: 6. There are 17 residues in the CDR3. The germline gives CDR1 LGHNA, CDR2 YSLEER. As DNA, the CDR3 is TGCGCCAGCAGCCAAGATAGGGCTAGCGGGGGTTACAATGAGCAGTTCTTC. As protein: CASSQDRASGGYNEQFF.

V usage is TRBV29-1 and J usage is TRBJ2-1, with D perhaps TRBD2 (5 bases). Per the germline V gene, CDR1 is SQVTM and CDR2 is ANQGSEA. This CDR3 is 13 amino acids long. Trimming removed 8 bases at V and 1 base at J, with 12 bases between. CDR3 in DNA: TGCAGCTGGGAGTTAGGATCCTACAATGAGCAGTTCTTC. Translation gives CSWELGSYNEQFF.

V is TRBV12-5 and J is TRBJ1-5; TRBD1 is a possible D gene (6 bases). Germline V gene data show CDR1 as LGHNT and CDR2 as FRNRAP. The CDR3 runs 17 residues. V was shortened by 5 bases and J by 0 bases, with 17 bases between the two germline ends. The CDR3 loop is CASGHSPYRASNQPQHF. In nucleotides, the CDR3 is TGTGCTAGTGGTCATTCCCCGTACAGGGCTAGCAATCAGCCCCAGCATTTT.

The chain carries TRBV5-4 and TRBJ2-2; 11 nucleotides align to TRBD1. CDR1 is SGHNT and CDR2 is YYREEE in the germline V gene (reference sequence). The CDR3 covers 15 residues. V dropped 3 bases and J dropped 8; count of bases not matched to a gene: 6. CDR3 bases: TGTGCCAGCAGCTCACGCGGACAGGGGGCTGGGGAGCTGTTTTTT. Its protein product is CASSSRGQGAGELFF.

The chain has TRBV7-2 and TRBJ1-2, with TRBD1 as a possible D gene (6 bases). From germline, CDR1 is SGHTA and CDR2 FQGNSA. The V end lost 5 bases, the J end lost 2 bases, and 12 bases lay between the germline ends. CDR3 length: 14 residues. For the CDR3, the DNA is TGTGCCAGCAGCCTCCCGGGACAAAACTATGGCTACACCTTC. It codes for CASSLPGQNYGYTF.

CDR3 in amino acids: CASSPGGRSYENEQFF. DNA of the CDR3: TGTGCCAGCAGCCCTGGGGGAAGAAGCTATGAGAATGAGCAGTTCTTC. The chain employs TRBV28 and TRBJ2-1; D possibly matches TRBD1 or TRBD2 (5 bases each). V was trimmed by 6 bases and J by 7 bases, leaving 22 bases between them. The CDR3 spans 16 residues. The germline V gene encodes CDR1 MDHEN and CDR2 SYDVKM. Together with reference TRBV28 and TRBJ2-1, the CDR3 gives the full variable domain: DVKVTQSSRYLVKRTGEKVFLECVQDMDHENMFWYRQDPGLGLRLIYFSYDVKMKEKGDIPEGYSVSREKKERFSLILESASTNQTSMYLCASSPGGRSYENEQFFGPGTRLTVL.

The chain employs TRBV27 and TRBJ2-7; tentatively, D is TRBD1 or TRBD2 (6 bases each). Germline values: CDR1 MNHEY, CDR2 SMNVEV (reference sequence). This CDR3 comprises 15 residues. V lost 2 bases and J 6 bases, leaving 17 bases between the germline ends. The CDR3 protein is CASSLMGGAGAEQYF. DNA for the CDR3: TGTGCCAGCAGTTTAATGGGGGGCGCTGGAGCCGAGCAGTACTTC.

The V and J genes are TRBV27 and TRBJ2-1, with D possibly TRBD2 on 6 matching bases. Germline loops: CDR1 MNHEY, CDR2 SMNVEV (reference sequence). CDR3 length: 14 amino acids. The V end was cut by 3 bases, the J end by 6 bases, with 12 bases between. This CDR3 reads CASSFGRGSNEQFF. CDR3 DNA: TGTGCCAGCAGTTTTGGTCGGGGGAGCAATGAGCAGTTCTTC.

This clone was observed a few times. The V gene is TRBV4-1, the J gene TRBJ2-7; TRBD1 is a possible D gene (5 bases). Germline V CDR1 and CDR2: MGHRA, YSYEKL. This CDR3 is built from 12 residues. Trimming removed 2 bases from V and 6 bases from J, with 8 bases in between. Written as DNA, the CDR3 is TGCGCCAGCAGCCAATTCCAGGGCGAGCAGTACTTC. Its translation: CASSQFQGEQYF.

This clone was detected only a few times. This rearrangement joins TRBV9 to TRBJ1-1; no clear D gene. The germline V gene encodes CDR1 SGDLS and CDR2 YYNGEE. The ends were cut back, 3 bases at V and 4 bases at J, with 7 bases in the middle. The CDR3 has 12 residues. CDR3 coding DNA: TGTGCCAGCAGCGCCCCCCCCACTGAAGCTTTCTTT. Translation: CASSAPPTEAFF.

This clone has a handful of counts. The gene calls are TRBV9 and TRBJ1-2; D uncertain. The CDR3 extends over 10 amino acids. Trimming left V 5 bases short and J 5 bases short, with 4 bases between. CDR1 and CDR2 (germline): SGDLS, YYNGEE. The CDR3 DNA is TGTGCCAGCAGGGGATATGGCTACACCTTC. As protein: CASRGYGYTF.

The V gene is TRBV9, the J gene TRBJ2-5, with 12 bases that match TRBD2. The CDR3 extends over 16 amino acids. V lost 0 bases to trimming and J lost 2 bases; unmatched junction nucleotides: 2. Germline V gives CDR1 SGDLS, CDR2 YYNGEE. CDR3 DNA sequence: TGTGCCAGCAGCGTAGCTAGCGGGGGGGTACAAGAGACCCAGTACTTC. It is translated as CASSVASGGVQETQYF. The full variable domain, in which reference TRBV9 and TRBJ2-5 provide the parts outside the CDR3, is DSGVTQTPKHLITATGQRVTLRCSPRSGDLSVYWYQQSLDQGLQFLIQYYNGEERAKGNILERFSAQQFPDLHSELNLSSLELGDSALYFCASSVASGGVQETQYFGPGTRLLVL.

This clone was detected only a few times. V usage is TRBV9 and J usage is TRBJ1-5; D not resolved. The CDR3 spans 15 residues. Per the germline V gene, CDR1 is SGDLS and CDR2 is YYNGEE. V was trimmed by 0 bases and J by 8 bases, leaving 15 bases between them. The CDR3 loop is CASSVDGRVQEPQHF. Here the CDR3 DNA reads TGTGCCAGCAGCGTAGACGGTCGAGTTCAGGAGCCCCAGCATTTT.

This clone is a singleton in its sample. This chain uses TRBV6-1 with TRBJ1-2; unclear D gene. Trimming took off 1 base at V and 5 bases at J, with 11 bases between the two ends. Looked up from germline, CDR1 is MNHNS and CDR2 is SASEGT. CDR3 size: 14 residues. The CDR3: CASSEGWPVYGYTF. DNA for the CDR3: TGTGCCAGCAGTGAAGGTTGGCCAGTTTATGGCTACACCTTC.

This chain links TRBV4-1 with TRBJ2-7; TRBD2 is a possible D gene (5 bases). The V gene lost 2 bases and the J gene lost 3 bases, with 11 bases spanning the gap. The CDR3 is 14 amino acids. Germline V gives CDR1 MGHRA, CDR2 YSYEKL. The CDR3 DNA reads TGCGCCAGCAGCCAACAACTAGGAATCTACGAGCAGTACTTC. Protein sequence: CASSQQLGIYEQYF.

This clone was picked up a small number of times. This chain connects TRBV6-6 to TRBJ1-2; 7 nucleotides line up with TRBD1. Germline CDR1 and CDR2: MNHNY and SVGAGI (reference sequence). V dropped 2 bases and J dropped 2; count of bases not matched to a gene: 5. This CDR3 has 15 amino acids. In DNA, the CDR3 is TGTGCCAGCAGTTACGGGACAGATACGAACTATGGCTACACCTTC. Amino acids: CASSYGTDTNYGYTF.

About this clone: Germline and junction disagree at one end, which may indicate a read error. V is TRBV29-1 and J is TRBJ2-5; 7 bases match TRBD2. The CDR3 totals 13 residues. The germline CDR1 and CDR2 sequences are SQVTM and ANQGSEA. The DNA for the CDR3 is TGCAGCGTTACCGAGGGAGGGCAAGAGTCCCAGTACTTC. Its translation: CSVTEGGQESQYF. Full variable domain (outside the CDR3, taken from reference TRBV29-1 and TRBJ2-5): SAVISQKPSRDICQRGTSLTIQCQVDSQVTMMFWYRQQPGQSLTLIATANQGSEATYESGFVIDKFPISRPNLTFSTLTVSNMSPEDSSIYLCSVTEGGQESQYFGPGTRLLVL.

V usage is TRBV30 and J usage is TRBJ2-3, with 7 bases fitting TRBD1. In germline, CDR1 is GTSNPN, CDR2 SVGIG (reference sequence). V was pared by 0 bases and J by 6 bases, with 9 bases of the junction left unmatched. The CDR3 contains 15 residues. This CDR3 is CAWSVPDRLRDTQYF. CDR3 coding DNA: TGTGCCTGGAGTGTCCCGGACAGGCTTAGGGATACGCAGTATTTT.